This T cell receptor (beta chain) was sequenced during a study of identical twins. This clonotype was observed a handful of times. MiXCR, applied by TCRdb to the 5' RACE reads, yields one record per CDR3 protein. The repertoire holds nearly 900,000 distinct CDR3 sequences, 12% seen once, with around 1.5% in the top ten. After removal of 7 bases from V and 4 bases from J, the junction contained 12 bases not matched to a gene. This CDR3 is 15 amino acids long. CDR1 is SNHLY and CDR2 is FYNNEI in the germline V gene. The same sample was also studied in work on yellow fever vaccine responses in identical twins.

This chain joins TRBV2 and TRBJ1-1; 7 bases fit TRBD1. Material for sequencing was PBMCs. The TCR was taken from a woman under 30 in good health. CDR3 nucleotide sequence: TGTGCCAGCATCAGCAGGGGGTTGCCGAGCACTGAAGCTTTCTTT. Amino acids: CASISRGLPSTEAFF.